The 4 T cell receptor beta chains given below trace back to one sample, sequenced in a study of T cells in Graves' hyperthyroidism and ophthalmopathy. It was RNA transcripts that yielded the amplified TCR beta CDR3 regions. The TCR CDR3 was amplified in a first-round RT-PCR using the HTBI primer set. In TCRdb, the multiplex PCR reads were re-called with MiXCR into one record per CDR3 protein. The sample has more than 300,000 distinct CDR3 sequences; more than 11% are singletons. Sequencing was done on a sample of blood. These receptors all come from a woman aged 55-69 years with Graves' hyperthyroidism.

This clonotype has more than one count but fewer than ten. The V call is TRBV6-1, the J call TRBJ1-2, with D possibly TRBD1 on 5 matching bases. The CDR3 has 12 residues. Trimming cost V 5 bases and J 6 bases, with 10 bases left between them. Germline V gene lookup returns CDR1 MNHNS and CDR2 SASEGT. The CDR3 coding sequence is TGTGCCAGCAGTTATACGGGGGATGGCTACACCTTC. Protein: CASSYTGDGYTF.

This clonotype has a count of ten or more. The junction differs from germline at one of its ends, possibly a read error. The chain employs TRBV20-1 and TRBJ2-7; 10 nucleotides agree with TRBD2. This CDR3 has 15 amino acids. From germline, CDR1 is DFQATT and CDR2 SNEGSKA (reference sequence). CDR3 nucleotides: TGCAGTGCAAGAGCGGGACTAGCGAACTCCTACGAGCAGTACTTC. Encoded protein: CSARAGLANSYEQYF.

This clonotype was seen more than once but under ten times. The gene calls are TRBV6-1 and TRBJ2-7; TRBD2 matches at 10 bases. The CDR3 extends over 15 amino acids. From germline, CDR1 is MNHNS and CDR2 SASEGT. Unmatched junction bases numbered 11, after V lost 6 bases and J lost 6 bases. The CDR3 reads CASSPQGLASGEQYF. In DNA, the CDR3 is TGTGCCAGCAGCCCCCAGGGACTAGCGTCCGGCGAGCAGTACTTC.

This clonotype was detected ten times or more. This chain uses TRBV2 with TRBJ2-7; 10 nucleotides match TRBD2. After removal of 6 bases from V and 1 base from J, the junction contained 6 bases not matched to a gene. Germline assignment: CDR1 SNHLY and CDR2 FYNNEI. The CDR3 has 15 residues. The CDR3 region is CASSPGLAVSYEQYF. The CDR3 coding sequence is TGTGCCAGCAGCCCCGGACTAGCGGTGTCCTACGAGCAGTACTTC.